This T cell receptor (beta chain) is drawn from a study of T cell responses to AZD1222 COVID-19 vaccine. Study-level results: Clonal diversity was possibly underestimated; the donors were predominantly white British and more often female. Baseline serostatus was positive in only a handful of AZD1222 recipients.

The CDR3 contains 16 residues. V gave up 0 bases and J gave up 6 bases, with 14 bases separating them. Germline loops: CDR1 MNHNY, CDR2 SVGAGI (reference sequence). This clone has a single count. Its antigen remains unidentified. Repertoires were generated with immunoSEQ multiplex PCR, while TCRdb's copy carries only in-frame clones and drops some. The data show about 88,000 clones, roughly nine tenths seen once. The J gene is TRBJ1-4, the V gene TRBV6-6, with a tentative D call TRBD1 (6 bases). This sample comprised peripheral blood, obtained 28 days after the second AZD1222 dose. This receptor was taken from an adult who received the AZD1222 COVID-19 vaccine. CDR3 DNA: TGTGCCAGCAGTTACTCAGCAGGGGCCGGCGATGAAAAACTGTTTTTT. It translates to CASSYSAGAGDEKLFF.